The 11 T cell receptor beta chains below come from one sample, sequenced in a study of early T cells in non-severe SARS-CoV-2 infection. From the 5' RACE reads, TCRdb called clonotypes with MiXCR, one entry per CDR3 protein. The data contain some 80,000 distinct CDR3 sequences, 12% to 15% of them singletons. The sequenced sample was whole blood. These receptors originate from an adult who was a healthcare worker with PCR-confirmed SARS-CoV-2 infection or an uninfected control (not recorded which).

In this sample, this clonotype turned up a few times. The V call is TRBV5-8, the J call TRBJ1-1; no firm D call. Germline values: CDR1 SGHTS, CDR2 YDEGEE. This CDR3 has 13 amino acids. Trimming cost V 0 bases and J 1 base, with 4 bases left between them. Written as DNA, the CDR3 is TGTGCCAGCAGCTTGGTCTGGAACACTGAAGCTTTCTTT. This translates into CASSLVWNTEAFF.

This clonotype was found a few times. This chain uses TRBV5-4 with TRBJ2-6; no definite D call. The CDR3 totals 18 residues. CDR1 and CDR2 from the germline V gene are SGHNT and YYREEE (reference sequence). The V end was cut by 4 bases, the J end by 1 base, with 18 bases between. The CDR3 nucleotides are TGTGCCAGCAGCCCTCAGCTTGGGCTTGAGTCTGGGGCCAACGTCCTGACTTTC. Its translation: CASSPQLGLESGANVLTF.

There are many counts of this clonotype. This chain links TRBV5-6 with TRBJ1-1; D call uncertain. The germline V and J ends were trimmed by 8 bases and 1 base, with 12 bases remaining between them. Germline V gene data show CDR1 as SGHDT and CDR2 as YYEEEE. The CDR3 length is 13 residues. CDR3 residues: CARREQWNTEAFF. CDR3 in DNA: TGTGCCAGGAGGGAACAGTGGAACACTGAAGCTTTCTTT. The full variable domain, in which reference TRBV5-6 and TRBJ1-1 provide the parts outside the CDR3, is DAGVTQSPTHLIKTRGQQVTLRCSPKSGHDTVSWYQQALGQGPQFIFQYYEEEERQRGNFPDRFSGHQFPNYSSELNVNALLLGDSALYLCARREQWNTEAFFGQGTRLTVV.

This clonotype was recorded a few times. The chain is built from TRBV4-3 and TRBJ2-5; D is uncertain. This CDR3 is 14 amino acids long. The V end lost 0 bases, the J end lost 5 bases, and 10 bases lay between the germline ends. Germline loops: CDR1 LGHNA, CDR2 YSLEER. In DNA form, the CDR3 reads TGCGCCAGCAGCCAAGATTTTGAGGTGGAGACCCAGTACTTC. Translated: CASSQDFEVETQYF.

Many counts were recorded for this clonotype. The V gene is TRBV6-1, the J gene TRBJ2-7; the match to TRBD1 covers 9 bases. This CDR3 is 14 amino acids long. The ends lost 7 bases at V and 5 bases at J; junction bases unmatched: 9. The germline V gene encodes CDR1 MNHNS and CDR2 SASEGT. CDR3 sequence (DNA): TGTGCCAGCAATCACGGACAGGGGTCGGACGAGCAGTACTTC. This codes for CASNHGQGSDEQYF.

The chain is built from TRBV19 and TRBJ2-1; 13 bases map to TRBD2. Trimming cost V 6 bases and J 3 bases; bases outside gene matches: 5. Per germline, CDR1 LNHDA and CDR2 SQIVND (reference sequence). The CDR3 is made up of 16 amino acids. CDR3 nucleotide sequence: TGTGCCAGTAGCCAACTAGCGGGGGGGATCTACAATGAGCAGTTCTTC. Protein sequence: CASSQLAGGIYNEQFF.

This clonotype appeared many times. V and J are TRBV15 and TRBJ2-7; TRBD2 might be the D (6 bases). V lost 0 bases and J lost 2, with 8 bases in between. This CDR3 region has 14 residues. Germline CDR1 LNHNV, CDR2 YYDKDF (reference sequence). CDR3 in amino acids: CATSREGGPYEQYF. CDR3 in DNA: TGTGCCACCAGCAGAGAGGGGGGACCCTACGAGCAGTACTTC.

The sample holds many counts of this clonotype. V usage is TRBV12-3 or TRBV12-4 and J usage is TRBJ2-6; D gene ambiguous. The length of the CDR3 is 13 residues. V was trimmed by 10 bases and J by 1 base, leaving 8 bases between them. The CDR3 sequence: CATRSSGANVLTF. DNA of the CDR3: TGTGCCACCCGATCGTCTGGGGCCAACGTCCTGACTTTC.

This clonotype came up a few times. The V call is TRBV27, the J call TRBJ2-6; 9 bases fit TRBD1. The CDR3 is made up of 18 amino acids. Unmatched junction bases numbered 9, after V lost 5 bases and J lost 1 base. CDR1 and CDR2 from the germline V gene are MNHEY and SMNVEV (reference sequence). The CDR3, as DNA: TGTGCCAGCAGTGGCGTCTGGGACAGGGCTTCTGGGGCCAACGTCCTGACTTTC. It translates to CASSGVWDRASGANVLTF.

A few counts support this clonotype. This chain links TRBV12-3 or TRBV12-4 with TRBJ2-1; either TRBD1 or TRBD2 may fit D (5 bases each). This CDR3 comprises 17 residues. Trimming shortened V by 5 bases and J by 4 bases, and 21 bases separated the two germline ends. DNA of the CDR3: TGTGCCAGCAGTCGAAAAATTGGGGGAATTTATTACAATGAGCAGTTCTTC. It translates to CASSRKIGGIYYNEQFF.

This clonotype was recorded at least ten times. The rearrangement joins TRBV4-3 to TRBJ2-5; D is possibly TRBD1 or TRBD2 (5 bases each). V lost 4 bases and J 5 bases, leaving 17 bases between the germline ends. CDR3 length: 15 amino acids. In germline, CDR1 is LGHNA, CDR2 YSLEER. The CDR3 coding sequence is TGCGCCAGCAGCCCCCAAGTGGGGGTGCTGGAGACCCAGTACTTC. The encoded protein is CASSPQVGVLETQYF.